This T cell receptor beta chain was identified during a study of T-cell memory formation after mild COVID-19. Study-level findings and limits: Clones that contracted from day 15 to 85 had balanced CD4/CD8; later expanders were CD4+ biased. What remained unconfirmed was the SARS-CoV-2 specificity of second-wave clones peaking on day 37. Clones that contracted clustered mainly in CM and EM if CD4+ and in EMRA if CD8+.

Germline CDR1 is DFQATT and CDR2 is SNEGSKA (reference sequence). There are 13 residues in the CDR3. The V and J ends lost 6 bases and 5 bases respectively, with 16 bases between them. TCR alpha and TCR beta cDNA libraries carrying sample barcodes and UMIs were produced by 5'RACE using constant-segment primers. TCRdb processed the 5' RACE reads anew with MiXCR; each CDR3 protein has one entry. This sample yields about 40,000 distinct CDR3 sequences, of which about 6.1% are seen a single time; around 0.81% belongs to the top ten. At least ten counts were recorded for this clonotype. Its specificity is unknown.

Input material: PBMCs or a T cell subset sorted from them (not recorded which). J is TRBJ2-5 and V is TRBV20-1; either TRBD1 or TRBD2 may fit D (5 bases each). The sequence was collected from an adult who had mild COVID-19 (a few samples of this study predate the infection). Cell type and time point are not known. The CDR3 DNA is TGCAGTGCCCCACCTCGGGGCCCGGAGACCCAGTACTTC. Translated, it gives CSAPPRGPETQYF.